The 12 T cell receptor beta chains in this list originate from one sample, sequenced in a study of read filtering for tumor transcriptome and immune sequencing. This library used roughly 400 ng RNA and molecular barcoded adaptors spanning alpha/delta and beta/gamma chains. TCRdb re-called the reads through MiXCR, storing one row per CDR3 protein. The table includes about 24,000 distinct CDR3 sequences, 22% detected once. Sequenced: a population of CD138-negative cells sorted from bone marrow. The receptors shown here come from a donor aged 40 or over with multiple myeloma.

This clonotype was seen a handful of times. V and J are TRBV5-1 and TRBJ1-2, with no clear D. The V gene's germline CDR1 is SGHRS and CDR2 YFSETQ. The CDR3 length is 15 residues. The V gene lost 4 bases and the J gene lost 0 bases, with 13 bases spanning the gap. CDR3: CASSPLTGANYGYTF. CDR3 DNA: TGCGCCAGCAGCCCGTTGACGGGAGCTAACTATGGCTACACCTTC.

The V and J genes are TRBV5-5 and TRBJ2-1; D not certain. The CDR3 is 14 residues long. In germline, CDR1 is SGHKS, CDR2 YYEKEE (reference sequence). The V end lost 1 base, the J end lost 3 bases, and 8 bases lay between the germline ends. CDR3 region: CASSLRSDYNEQFF. The CDR3, as DNA: TGTGCCAGCAGCTTGAGGTCAGACTACAATGAGCAGTTCTTC.

The table lists this clonotype with many counts. This sequence joins TRBV29-1 and TRBJ2-5; either TRBD1 or TRBD2 may fit D (5 bases each). Germline assignment: CDR1 SQVTM and CDR2 ANQGSEA. With 4 bases removed from V and 5 bases from J, the gap between germline ends came to 20 bases. The length of the CDR3 is 15 residues. The CDR3 DNA reads as TGCAGCGTTGGGGGACCCTCCTCGGATATGGAGACCCAGTACTTC. It codes for CSVGGPSSDMETQYF.

This clonotype was seen a handful of times. This chain uses TRBV7-7 with TRBJ2-1; unclear D gene. Germline V CDR1 and CDR2: SSHAT, FNYEAQ (reference sequence). The CDR3 covers 17 residues. The V gene lost 9 bases and the J gene lost 6 bases, with 27 bases spanning the gap. Written as DNA, the CDR3 is TGTGCCAGTAGCCCGACCGACCTGGTCCGGGTAGCCAATGAGCAGTTCTTC. This gives the protein CASSPTDLVRVANEQFF.

This chain connects TRBV12-3 or TRBV12-4 to TRBJ1-5; tentatively, D is TRBD1 (5 bases). CDR3 length equals 12 residues. V shed 6 bases and J shed 6 bases, with 9 bases lying between them. CDR3 loop: CASRGGGQPQHF. The CDR3 nucleotides are TGTGCCAGCAGGGGTGGGGGTCAGCCCCAGCATTTT.

Notes on this clonotype: It may be a read error: a sequence one base away is much more abundant. This chain links TRBV5-1 with TRBJ1-6, with 8 bases aligning to TRBD1. The ends lost 4 bases at V and 7 bases at J; junction bases unmatched: 4. The CDR3 is made up of 14 amino acids. From germline, CDR1 is SGHRS and CDR2 YFSETQ. In DNA, the CDR3 is TGCGCCAGCAGCGTGGCAGGGGGCAATTCACCCCTCCACTTT. Its protein product is CASSVAGGNSPLHF.

As regards this clonotype: A much larger clone sits a single nucleotide away, making a read error possible. The chain links TRBV28 to TRBJ1-4; D is unclear. This CDR3 spans 15 amino acids. From germline, CDR1 is MDHEN and CDR2 SYDVKM. Trimming removed 6 bases at V and 7 bases at J, with 18 bases between. CDR3 protein: CASSRMRRHSEKLFF. For the CDR3, the DNA is TGTGCCAGCAGCCGGATGAGGCGGCACAGTGAAAAACTGTTTTTT.

As concerns this clonotype: Lacking the conserved final phenylalanine or tryptophan, this CDR3 likely reflects a read error. The chain is built from TRBV5-1 and TRBJ2-1; TRBD1 matches at 7 bases. The CDR3 covers 13 residues. The J segment lost 8 bases and the V segment lost 4 bases, leaving 6 bases of the junction unmatched. Germline loops: CDR1 SGHRS, CDR2 YFSETQ. The CDR3 DNA reads TGCGCCAGCAGCAGAGGGGGCAAGGATGAGCAGTTCCTC. This encodes CASSRGGKDEQFL.

This clonotype was found many times. This rearrangement joins TRBV9 to TRBJ2-5, with a possible D match to TRBD2 (5 bases). The CDR3 is 14 amino acids. Trimming cost V 1 base and J 2 bases, with 9 bases left between them. Germline loops: CDR1 SGDLS, CDR2 YYNGEE. The CDR3 loop reads CASSVFGEQETQYF. CDR3 coding DNA: TGTGCCAGCAGCGTATTCGGGGAGCAAGAGACCCAGTACTTC. Variable domain in full (rest from reference TRBV9 and TRBJ2-5): DSGVTQTPKHLITATGQRVTLRCSPRSGDLSVYWYQQSLDQGLQFLIQYYNGEERAKGNILERFSAQQFPDLHSELNLSSLELGDSALYFCASSVFGEQETQYFGPGTRLLVL.

This clonotype was seen repeatedly, ten times or more. The V and J genes are TRBV4-1 and TRBJ1-6, with a tentative D call TRBD1 (6 bases). This CDR3 has 16 amino acids. Germline loops: CDR1 MGHRA, CDR2 YSYEKL. With 0 bases removed from V and 13 bases from J, the gap between germline ends came to 19 bases. As DNA, the CDR3 is TGCGCCAGCAGCCAAGATCCCAACCCCAGGGGTTCGCCCCTCCACTTT. Amino acid sequence: CASSQDPNPRGSPLHF.

This clonotype was seen repeatedly, ten times or more. The chain employs TRBV5-1 and TRBJ2-2, with no clear D. The CDR3 length is 14 residues. The V end lost 0 bases, the J end lost 0 bases, and 3 bases lay between the germline ends. Germline values: CDR1 SGHRS, CDR2 YFSETQ. The CDR3 spells CASSLGTNTGELFF. CDR3 bases: TGCGCCAGCAGCTTGGGGACGAACACCGGGGAGCTGTTTTTT. The entire variable domain, with the rest obtained from reference TRBV5-1 and TRBJ2-2, is as follows: KAGVTQTPRYLIKTRGQQVTLSCSPISGHRSVSWYQQTPGQGLQFLFEYFSETQRNKGNFPGRFSGRQFSNSRSEMNVSTLELGDSALYLCASSLGTNTGELFFGEGSRLTVL.

This clonotype has ten or more counts. This chain joins TRBV12-3 or TRBV12-4 and TRBJ2-5; 7 positions agree with TRBD1. The trim removed 6 bases at V and 0 bases at J, leaving 1 base unmatched. This CDR3 has 13 amino acids. The CDR3 loop reads CASRGQNQETQYF. Written as DNA, the CDR3 is TGTGCCAGCAGGGGACAGAACCAAGAGACCCAGTACTTC.